The rows below give T cell receptor beta chains drawn from one sample of a study of shared clonotypes between healthy human individuals. Clones were sequenced by immunoSEQ multiplex PCR, and TCRdb holds only the in-frame ones, with some missing. Counted here are over a million clones, over 95% occurring once; the ten biggest clones make up approximately 1.1%. The sequenced sample was naive CD4+ T cells sorted from blood. These receptor sequences come from a man aged 30 to 39 in good health. Both conserved end residues are part of each CDR3. A D gene is named only where the DNA matches it firmly. A row's size may be missing; if present it is once, few, many or a size class.

clone_size	d_call	v_call	j_call	cdr3_nt	cdr3_aa
.	.	TRBV11-2	TRBJ1-5	TGTGCCAGCAGCTTAGGGGGAGCGGCGGGCAATCAGCCCCAGCATTTT	CASSLGGAAGNQPQHF
.	TRBD1	TRBV6-1	TRBJ1-2	TGTGCCAGCAGCCGAGGGGGCGGCTATGGCTACACCTTC	CASSRGGGYGYTF
once	TRBD1	TRBV9	TRBJ2-3	TGTGCCAGCACGGTGGACAGGTACACAGATACGCAGTATTTT	CASTVDRYTDTQYF
.	.	TRBV5-5	TRBJ1-5	TGTGCCAGCAGCTTGGAGCAAATTAATCAGCCCCAGCATTTT	CASSLEQINQPQHF
.	.	TRBV19	TRBJ1-4	TGTGCCAGTAGTATTACCGGGACTAATGAAAAACTGTTTTTT	CASSITGTNEKLFF
.	TRBD2	TRBV28	TRBJ2-1	TGTGCCAGCAGTTCAACCGGGACTAGCGGGTACAATGAGCAGTTCTTC	CASSSTGTSGYNEQFF
.	.	TRBV4-1	TRBJ2-2	TGCGCCAGCAGCCAAGTCCCGGGCCTAAACACCGGGGAGCTGTTTTTT	CASSQVPGLNTGELFF
.	.	TRBV13	TRBJ1-2	TGTGCCAGCAGCTCATACCTGACTCACCCCTATGGCTACACCTTC	CASSSYLTHPYGYTF
.	.	TRBV19	TRBJ2-7	TGTGCCAGTAGTATTCAGGTAATCGGACACTTCACCTACGAGCAGTACTTC	CASSIQVIGHFTYEQYF
.	TRBD2	TRBV2	TRBJ2-5	TGTGCCAGCTTTCGGGGGGAAGAGACCCAGTACTTC	CASFRGEETQYF
.	.	TRBV6-1	TRBJ2-2	TGTGCCAGCAGTGAAGAAGTCACCGGGGAGCTGTTTTTT	CASSEEVTGELFF
.	.	TRBV7-8	TRBJ1-4	TGTGCCAGCAGCTTTCGCCGGACAAACCCAACTAATGAAAAACTGTTTTTT	CASSFRRTNPTNEKLFF
once	.	TRBV5-4	TRBJ2-2	TGTGCCAGCAGTGGGAGAAGCGAAACGGCGAACACCGGGGAGCTGTTTTTT	CASSGRSETANTGELFF
.	.	TRBV25-1	TRBJ2-3	TGTGCCAGCACCAGGGCGGGCGGCACAGATACGCAGTATTTT	CASTRAGGTDTQYF
once	.	TRBV19	TRBJ1-2	TGTGCCAGTAGTATGAGGGGCGCACCGTCTTATGGCTACACCTTC	CASSMRGAPSYGYTF
.	TRBD1	TRBV28	TRBJ1-5	TGTGCCAGCAGGCCTGGACAGGGGCCGGGGCAGCCCCAGCATTTT	CASRPGQGPGQPQHF
.	.	TRBV7-2	TRBJ2-5	TGTGCCAGCAGCCCCGACTGGCCCGTATCGAAGACCCAGTACTTC	CASSPDWPVSKTQYF
.	.	TRBV5-5	TRBJ1-1	TGTGCCAGCAGCTTAAGAAGTGACACTGAAGCTTTCTTT	CASSLRSDTEAFF
.	TRBD1	TRBV9	TRBJ2-3	TGTGCCAGCAGCCTCGGATCTACAGGGGGCTCAGGCACAGATACGCAGTATTTT	CASSLGSTGGSGTDTQYF
.	TRBD2	TRBV5-1	TRBJ2-1	TGCGCCAGCAGCCTGGATGGACTAGCCGTCTACAATGAGCAGTTCTTC	CASSLDGLAVYNEQFF
.	.	TRBV10-3	TRBJ1-1	TGTGCCATCAGTGATTCGGAGACGAACACTGAAGCTTTCTTT	CAISDSETNTEAFF